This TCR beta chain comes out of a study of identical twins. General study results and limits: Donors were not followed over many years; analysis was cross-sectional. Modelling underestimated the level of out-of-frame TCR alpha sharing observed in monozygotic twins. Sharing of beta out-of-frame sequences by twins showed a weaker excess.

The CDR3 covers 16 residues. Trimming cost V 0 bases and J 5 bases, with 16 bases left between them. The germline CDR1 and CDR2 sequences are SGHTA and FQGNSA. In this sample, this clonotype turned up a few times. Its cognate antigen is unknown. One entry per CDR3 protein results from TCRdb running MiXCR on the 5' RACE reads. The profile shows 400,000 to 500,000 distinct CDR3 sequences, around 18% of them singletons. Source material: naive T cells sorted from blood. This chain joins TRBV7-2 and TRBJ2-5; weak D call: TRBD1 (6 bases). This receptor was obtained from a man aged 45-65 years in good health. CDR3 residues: CASSLARQASRETQYF. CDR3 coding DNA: TGTGCCAGCAGCTTAGCGAGACAGGCCTCCAGGGAGACCCAGTACTTC.